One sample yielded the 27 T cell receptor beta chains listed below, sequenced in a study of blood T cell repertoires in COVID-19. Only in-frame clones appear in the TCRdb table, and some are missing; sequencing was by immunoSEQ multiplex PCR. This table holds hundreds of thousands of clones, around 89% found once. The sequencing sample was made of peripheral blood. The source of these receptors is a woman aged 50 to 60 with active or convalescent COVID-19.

The CDR3 DNA follows: TGTGCCAGCAGCTTGAGGGGAGGGGTCAATTCACCCCTCCACTTT. This translates into CASSLRGGVNSPLHF. The genes are TRBV5-4 and TRBJ1-6; maybe TRBD1 (5 bases). The V end lost 1 base, the J end lost 7 bases, and 12 bases lay between the germline ends. This CDR3 region has 15 residues. Germline V gene sequence: CDR1 SGHNT, CDR2 YYREEE (reference sequence).

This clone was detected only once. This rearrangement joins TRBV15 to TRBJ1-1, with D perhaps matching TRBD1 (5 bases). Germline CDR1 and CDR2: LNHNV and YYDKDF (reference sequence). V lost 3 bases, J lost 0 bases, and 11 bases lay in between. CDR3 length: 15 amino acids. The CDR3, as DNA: TGTGCCACCAGCAGGCCCCAGGGCATGAACACTGAAGCTTTCTTT. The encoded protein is CATSRPQGMNTEAFF.

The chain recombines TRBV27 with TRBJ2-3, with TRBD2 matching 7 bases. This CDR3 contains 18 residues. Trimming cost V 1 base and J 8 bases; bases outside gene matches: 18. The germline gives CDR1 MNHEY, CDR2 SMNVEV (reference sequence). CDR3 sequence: CASSLFSAGILTEGTQYF. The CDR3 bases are TGTGCCAGCAGTTTATTCTCAGCGGGAATCTTAACTGAGGGTACGCAGTATTTT.

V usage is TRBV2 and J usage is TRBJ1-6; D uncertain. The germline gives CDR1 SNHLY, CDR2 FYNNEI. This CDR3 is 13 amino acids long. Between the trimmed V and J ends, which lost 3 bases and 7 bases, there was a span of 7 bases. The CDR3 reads CASSEGSNSPLHF. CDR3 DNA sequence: TGTGCCAGCAGTGAGGGCAGCAATTCACCCCTCCACTTT.

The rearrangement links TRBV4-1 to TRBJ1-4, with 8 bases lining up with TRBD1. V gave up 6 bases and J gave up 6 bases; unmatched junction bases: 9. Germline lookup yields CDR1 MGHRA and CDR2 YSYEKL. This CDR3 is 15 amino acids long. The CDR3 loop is CASRPGQGEYEKLFF. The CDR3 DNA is TGCGCCAGCAGGCCTGGACAGGGAGAGTATGAAAAACTGTTTTTT.

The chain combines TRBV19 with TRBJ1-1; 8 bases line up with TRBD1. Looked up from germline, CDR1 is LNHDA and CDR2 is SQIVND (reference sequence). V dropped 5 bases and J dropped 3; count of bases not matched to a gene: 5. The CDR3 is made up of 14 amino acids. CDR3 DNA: TGTGCCAGTAGTGTGGGACAGGTGGACACTGAAGCTTTCTTT. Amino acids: CASSVGQVDTEAFF.

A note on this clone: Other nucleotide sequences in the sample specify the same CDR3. The CDR3 bases are TGTGCCAGCTCACCGGGGACAGGCGACTACGAGCAGTACTTC. This sequence encodes CASSPGTGDYEQYF. V and J are TRBV18 and TRBJ2-7, with 8 bases identical to TRBD1. V was pared by 3 bases and J by 3 bases, with 4 bases of the junction left unmatched. From germline, CDR1 is KGHSH and CDR2 LQKENI. The CDR3 sequence is 14 residues long.

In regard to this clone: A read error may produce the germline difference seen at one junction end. CDR3: CASSFGGARDEQFF. As DNA, the CDR3 is TGTGCTAGCAGCTTCGGGGGGGCGCGGGATGAGCAGTTCTTC. This sequence joins TRBV7-7 and TRBJ2-1, with TRBD2 matching over 8 bases. The CDR3 sequence is 14 residues long. CDR1 and CDR2 from the germline V gene are SSHAT and FNYEAQ (reference sequence).

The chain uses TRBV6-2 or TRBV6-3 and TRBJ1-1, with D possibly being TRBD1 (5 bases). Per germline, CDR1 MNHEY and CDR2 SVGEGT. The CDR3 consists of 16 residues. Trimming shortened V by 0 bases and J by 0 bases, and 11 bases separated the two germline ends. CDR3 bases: TGTGCCAGCAGTTACTCGCAGACAGACCTGAACACTGAAGCTTTCTTT. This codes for CASSYSQTDLNTEAFF.

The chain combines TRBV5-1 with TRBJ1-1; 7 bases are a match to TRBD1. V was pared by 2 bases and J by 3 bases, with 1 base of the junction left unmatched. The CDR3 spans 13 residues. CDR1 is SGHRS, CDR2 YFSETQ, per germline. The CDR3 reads CASSFTGDTEAFF. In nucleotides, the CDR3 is TGCGCCAGCAGCTTCACAGGGGACACTGAAGCTTTCTTT. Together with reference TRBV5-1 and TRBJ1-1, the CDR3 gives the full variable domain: KAGVTQTPRYLIKTRGQQVTLSCSPISGHRSVSWYQQTPGQGLQFLFEYFSETQRNKGNFPGRFSGRQFSNSRSEMNVSTLELGDSALYLCASSFTGDTEAFFGQGTRLTVV.

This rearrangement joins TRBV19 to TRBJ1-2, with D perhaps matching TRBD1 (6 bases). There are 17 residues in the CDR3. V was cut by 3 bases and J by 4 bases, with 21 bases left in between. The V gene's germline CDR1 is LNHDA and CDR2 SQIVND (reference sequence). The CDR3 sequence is CASSIERARQATYGYTF. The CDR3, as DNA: TGTGCCAGTAGTATTGAAAGAGCTCGACAGGCCACCTATGGCTACACCTTC.

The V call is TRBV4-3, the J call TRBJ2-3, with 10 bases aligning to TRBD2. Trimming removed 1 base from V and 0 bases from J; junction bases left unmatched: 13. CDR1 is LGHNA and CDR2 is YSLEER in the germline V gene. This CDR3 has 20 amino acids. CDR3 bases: TGCGCCAGCAGCCAAGTTCGGGAGCTAGCGGGGGCTACCAGCACAGATACGCAGTATTTT. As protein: CASSQVRELAGATSTDTQYF.

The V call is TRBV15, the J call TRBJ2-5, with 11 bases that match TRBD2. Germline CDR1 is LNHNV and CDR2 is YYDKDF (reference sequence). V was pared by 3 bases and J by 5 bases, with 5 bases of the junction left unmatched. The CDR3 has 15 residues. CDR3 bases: TGTGCCACCAGCAGGTTAGCGGGGGGGCCGGAGACCCAGTACTTC. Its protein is CATSRLAGGPETQYF.

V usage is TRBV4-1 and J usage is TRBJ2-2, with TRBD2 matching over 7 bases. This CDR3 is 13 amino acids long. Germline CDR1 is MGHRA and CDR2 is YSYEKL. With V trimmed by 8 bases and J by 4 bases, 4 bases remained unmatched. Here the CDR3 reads CASGGGGTGELFF. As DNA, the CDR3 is TGCGCCAGCGGGGGGGGTGGCACCGGGGAGCTGTTTTTT.

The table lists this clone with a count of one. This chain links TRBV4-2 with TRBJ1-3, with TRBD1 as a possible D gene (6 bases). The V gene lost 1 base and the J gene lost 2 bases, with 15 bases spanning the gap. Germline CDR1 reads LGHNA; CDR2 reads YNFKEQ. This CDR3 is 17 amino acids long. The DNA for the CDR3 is TGTGCCAGCAGCCAAGGGCCACAGGGTATGCCTGGAAACACCATATATTTT. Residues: CASSQGPQGMPGNTIYF.

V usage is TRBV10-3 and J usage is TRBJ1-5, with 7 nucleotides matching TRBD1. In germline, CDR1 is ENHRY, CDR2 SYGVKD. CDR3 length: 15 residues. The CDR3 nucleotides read TGTGCTACAAAGGGGGCCCTGATTAGCAATCAGCCCCAGCATTTT. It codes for CATKGALISNQPQHF.

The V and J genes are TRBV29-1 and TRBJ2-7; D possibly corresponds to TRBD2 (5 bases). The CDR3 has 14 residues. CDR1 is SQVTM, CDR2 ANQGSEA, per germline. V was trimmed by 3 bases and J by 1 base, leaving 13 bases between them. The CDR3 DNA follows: TGCAGCGTTGACCTAGGGAGCCCTTCCTACGAGCAGTACTTC. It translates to CSVDLGSPSYEQYF.

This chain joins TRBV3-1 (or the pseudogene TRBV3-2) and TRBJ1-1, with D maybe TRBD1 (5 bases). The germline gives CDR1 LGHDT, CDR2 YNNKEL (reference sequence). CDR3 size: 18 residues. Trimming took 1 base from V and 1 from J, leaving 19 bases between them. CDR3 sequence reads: CASSQAALTTARNTEAFF. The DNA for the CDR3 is TGTGCCAGCAGCCAAGCAGCCCTAACGACAGCTAGGAACACTGAAGCTTTCTTT.

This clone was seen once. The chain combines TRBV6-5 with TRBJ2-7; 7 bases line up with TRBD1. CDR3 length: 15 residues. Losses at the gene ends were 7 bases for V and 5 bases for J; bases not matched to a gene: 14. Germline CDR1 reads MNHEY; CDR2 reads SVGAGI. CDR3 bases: TGTGCCAGCACCACAACCCACAGGGGAATTCACGAGCAGTACTTC. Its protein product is CASTTTHRGIHEQYF.

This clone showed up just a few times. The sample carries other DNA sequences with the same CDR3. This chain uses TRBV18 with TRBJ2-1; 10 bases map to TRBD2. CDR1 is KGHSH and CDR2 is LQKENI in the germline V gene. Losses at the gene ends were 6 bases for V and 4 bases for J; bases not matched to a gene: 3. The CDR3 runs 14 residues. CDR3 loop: CASSPTSGYNEQFF. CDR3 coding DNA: TGTGCCAGCTCGCCGACTAGCGGGTACAATGAGCAGTTCTTC.

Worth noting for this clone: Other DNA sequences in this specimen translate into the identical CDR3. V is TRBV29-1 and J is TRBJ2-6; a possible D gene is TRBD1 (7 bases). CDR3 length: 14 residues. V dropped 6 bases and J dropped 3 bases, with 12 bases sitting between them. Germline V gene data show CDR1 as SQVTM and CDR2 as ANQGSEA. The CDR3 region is CSVAGGSGANVLTF. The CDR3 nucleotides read TGCAGCGTCGCAGGGGGGAGTGGGGCCAACGTCCTGACTTTC.

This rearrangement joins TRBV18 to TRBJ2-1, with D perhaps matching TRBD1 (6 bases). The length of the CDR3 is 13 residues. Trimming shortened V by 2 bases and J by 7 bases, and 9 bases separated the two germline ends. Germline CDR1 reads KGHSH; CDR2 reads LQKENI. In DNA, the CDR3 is TGTGCCAGCTCACCAAGACAGGAGAATGAGCAGTTCTTC. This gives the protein CASSPRQENEQFF.

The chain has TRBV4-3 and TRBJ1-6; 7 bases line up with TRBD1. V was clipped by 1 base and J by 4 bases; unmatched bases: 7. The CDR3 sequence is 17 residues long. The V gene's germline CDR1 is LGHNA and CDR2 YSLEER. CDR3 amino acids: CASSQAGAGQYNSPLHF. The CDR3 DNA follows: TGCGCCAGCAGCCAAGCTGGGGCGGGACAGTATAATTCACCCCTCCACTTT.

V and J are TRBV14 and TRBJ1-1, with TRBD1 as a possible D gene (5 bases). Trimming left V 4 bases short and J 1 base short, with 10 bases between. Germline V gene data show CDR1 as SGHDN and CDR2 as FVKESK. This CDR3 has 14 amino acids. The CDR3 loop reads CASSPVGGNTEAFF. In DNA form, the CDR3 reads TGTGCCAGCAGCCCTGTGGGGGGGAACACTGAAGCTTTCTTT.

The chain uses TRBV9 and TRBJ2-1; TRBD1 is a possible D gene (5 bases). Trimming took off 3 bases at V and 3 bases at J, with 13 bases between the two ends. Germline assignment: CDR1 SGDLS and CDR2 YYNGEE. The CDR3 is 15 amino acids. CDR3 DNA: TGTGCCAGCAGCGCCAGTTTGCAGGGCTACAATGAGCAGTTCTTC. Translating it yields CASSASLQGYNEQFF.

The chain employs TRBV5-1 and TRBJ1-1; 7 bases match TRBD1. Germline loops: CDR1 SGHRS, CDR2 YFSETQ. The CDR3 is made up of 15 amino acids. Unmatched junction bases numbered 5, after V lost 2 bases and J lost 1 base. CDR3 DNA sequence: TGCGCCAGCAGCTTAAGGGGGCTCGGGAACACTGAAGCTTTCTTT. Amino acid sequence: CASSLRGLGNTEAFF.

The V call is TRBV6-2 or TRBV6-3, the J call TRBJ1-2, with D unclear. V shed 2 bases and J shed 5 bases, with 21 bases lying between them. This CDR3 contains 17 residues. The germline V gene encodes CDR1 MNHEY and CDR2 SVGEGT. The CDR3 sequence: CASSYPSWYGEDYGYTF. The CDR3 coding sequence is TGTGCCAGCAGTTACCCGAGTTGGTATGGAGAGGATTATGGCTACACCTTC.